A single sample is the source of the 5 T cell receptor beta chains below, sequenced in a study of T cells in Graves' hyperthyroidism and ophthalmopathy. Authors of the study amplified TCR beta CDR3 regions from RNA transcripts. Using the HTBI primer set, a first-round RT-PCR was run on the TCR CDR3. TCRdb fed the multiplex PCR reads into MiXCR, producing one record per CDR3 protein. The table shows hundreds of thousands of distinct CDR3 sequences, with approximately 13% occurring only once. The specimen sequenced was blood. These receptors all stem from a woman under 30 with Graves' hyperthyroidism.

This clonotype was seen more than once but under ten times. This chain joins TRBV4-3 and TRBJ1-2; D may be TRBD1 (5 bases). In germline, CDR1 is LGHNA, CDR2 YSLEER. This CDR3 is built from 17 residues. Trimming removed 1 base from V and 0 bases from J, with 15 bases in between. The CDR3 loop is CASSQGWRQGTNYGYTF. The CDR3 DNA reads as TGCGCCAGCAGCCAAGGATGGCGGCAGGGCACTAACTATGGCTACACCTTC.

This clonotype was counted at least ten times. The chain uses TRBV2 and TRBJ2-2; D is unclear. V was cut by 2 bases and J by 0 bases, with 10 bases left in between. The CDR3 has 16 residues. CDR1 SNHLY and CDR2 FYNNEI come from the germline V gene. The DNA of the CDR3 is TGTGCCAGCAGTGAATTGGGCAGCTCGAACACCGGGGAGCTGTTTTTT. It codes for CASSELGSSNTGELFF.

The rearrangement joins TRBV6-2 or TRBV6-3 to TRBJ2-7, with 10 bases identical to TRBD1. The germline V gene has CDR1 MNHEY and CDR2 SVGEGT. The ends lost 5 bases at V and 3 bases at J; junction bases unmatched: 10. The CDR3 is 16 residues long. The CDR3 region has the DNA TGTGCCAGCAGTGAGTCGGGTGGGGACAGGGGCTACGAGCAGTACTTC. Amino acids: CASSESGGDRGYEQYF.

This clonotype was found a few times. DNA for the CDR3: TGCGCCAGCAGCTCGGACAGGACCACCTACAATGAGCAGTTCTTC. This encodes CASSSDRTTYNEQFF. This sequence joins TRBV5-1 and TRBJ2-1; 7 positions match TRBD1. This CDR3 region has 15 residues. The germline V gene encodes CDR1 SGHRS and CDR2 YFSETQ. The J segment lost 2 bases and the V segment lost 3 bases, leaving 5 bases of the junction unmatched.

This clonotype was seen more than once but under ten times. V gene TRBV19 combines with J gene TRBJ2-7; 9 nucleotides agree with TRBD2. There are 16 residues in the CDR3. Germline CDR1 reads LNHDA; CDR2 reads SQIVND (reference sequence). Trimming cost V 1 base and J 3 bases; bases outside gene matches: 7. This CDR3 reads CASSIGLSGGNYEQYF. CDR3 DNA sequence: TGTGCCAGTAGTATAGGTCTCAGCGGGGGGAACTACGAGCAGTACTTC. The whole variable domain, filled in from reference TRBV19 and TRBJ2-7, reads DGGITQSPKYLFRKEGQNVTLSCEQNLNHDAMYWYRQDPGQGLRLIYYSQIVNDFQKGDIAEGYSVSREKKESFPLTVTSAQKNPTAFYLCASSIGLSGGNYEQYFGPGTRLTVT.